This T cell receptor (beta chain) came from a study of regulatory T cells in long-lasting Graves disease. This clonotype has only a few counts. Time point reported: newly diagnosed GD, antithyroid drugs for less than 3 months. Making the TCR library involved RNA that had been extracted from PBMCs. Peripheral blood, about 9 milliliters per patient, was collected in EDTA tubes. Library construction for TCR beta used iRepertoire HTBI primers and Arm-PCR of CDR3 regions. Each CDR3 protein gets one entry after TCRdb re-called the multiplex PCR reads with MiXCR. The table lists under 250,000 distinct CDR3 sequences, roughly 20% of them singletons. The CDR3 totals 11 residues. Trimming removed 4 bases from V and 10 bases from J, with 13 bases in between. Per germline, CDR1 DFQATT and CDR2 SNEGSKA (reference sequence). In addition, the sample was reused for a study of T cells in Graves' hyperthyroidism and ophthalmopathy. That publication notes: Patients showing uncontrolled infection, other autoimmune disease, pregnancy or lactation were ineligible.

J is TRBJ1-2 and V is TRBV20-1, with D unresolved. This material consisted of peripheral blood mononuclear cells (PBMCs), taken at new diagnosis, from a patient treated with antithyroid drugs. This TCR came from a woman aged 25 to 39 with Graves disease. CDR3 DNA: TGCAGTGCTATTAGGACTCCCTCCTACACCTTC. Translation: CSAIRTPSYTF.